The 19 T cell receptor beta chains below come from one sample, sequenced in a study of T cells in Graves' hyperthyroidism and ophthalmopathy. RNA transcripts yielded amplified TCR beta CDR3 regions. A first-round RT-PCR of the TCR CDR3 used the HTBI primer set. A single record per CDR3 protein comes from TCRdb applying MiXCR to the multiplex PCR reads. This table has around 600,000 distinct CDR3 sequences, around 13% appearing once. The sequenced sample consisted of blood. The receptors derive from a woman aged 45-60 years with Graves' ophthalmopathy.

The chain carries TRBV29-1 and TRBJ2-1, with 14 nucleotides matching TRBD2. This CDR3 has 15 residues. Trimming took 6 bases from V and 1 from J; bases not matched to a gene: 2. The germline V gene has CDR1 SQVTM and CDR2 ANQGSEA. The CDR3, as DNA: TGCAGCGTATGGACTAGCGGGAGGTCCTACAATGAGCAGTTCTTC. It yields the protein CSVWTSGRSYNEQFF.

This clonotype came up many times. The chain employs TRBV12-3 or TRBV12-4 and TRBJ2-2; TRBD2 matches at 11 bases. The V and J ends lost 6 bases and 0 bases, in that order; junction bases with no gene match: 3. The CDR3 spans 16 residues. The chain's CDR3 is CASRKLAGANTGELFF. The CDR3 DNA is TGTGCCAGCAGGAAACTAGCGGGAGCGAACACCGGGGAGCTGTTTTTT.

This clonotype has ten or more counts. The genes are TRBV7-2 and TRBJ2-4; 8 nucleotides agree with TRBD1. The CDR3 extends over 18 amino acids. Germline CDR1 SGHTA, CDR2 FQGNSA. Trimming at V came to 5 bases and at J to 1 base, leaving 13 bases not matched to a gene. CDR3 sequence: CASSPGTGSSLAKNIQYF. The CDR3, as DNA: TGTGCCAGCAGCCCCGGGACAGGTTCCTCCTTGGCCAAAAACATTCAGTACTTC.

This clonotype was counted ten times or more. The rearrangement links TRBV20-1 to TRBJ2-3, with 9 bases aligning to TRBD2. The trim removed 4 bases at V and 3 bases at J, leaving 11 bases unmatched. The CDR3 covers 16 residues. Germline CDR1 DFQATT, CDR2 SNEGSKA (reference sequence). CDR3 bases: TGCAGTGCTATTCCATTAGCGGGAGTGGGGACAGATACGCAGTATTTT. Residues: CSAIPLAGVGTDTQYF.

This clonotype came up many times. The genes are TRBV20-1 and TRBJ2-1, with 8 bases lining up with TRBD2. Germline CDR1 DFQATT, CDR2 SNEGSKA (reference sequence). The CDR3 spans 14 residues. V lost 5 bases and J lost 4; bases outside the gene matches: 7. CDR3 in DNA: TGCAGTGCTCGTCAGCGGGAGAGGTACAATGAGCAGTTCTTC. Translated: CSARQRERYNEQFF.

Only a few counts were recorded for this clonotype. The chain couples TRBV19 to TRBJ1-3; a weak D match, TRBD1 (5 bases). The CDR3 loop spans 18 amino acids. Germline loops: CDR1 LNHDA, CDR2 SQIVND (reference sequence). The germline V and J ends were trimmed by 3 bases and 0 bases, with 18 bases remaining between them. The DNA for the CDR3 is TGTGCCAGTAGTATCACACGCCTCGGGGGTAACTCTGGAAACACCATATATTTT. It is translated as CASSITRLGGNSGNTIYF.

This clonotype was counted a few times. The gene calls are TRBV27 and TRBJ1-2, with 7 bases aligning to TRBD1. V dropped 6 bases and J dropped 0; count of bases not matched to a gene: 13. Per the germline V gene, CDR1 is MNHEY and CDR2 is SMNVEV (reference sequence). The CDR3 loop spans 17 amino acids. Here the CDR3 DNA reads TGTGCCAGCAGACTATGGGGGACAGCGCTCGCTAACTATGGCTACACCTTC. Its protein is CASRLWGTALANYGYTF.

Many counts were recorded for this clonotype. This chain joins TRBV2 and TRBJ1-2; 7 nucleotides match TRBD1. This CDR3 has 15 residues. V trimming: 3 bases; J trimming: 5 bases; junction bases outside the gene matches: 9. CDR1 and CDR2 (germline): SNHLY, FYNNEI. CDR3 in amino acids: CASSDSAGQIYGYTF. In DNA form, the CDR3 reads TGTGCCAGCAGTGACTCAGCGGGACAGATTTATGGCTACACCTTC.

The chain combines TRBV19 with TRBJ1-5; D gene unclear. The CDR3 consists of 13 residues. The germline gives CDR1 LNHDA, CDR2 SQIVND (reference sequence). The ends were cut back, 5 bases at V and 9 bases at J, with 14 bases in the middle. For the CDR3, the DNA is TGTGCCAGTAGTTTGGCGAAAGGCGGGCCCCAGCATTTT. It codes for CASSLAKGGPQHF.

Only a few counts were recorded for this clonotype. The CDR3 DNA sequence: TGTGCCAGCAGTGATCCCGGGGGTACAGAGACCCAGTACTTC. Protein: CASSDPGGTETQYF. The chain couples TRBV6-2 or TRBV6-3 to TRBJ2-5; D is possibly TRBD2 (6 bases). The germline gives CDR1 MNHEY, CDR2 SVGEGT. The CDR3 sequence is 14 residues long. V dropped 5 bases and J dropped 4 bases, with 14 bases sitting between them.

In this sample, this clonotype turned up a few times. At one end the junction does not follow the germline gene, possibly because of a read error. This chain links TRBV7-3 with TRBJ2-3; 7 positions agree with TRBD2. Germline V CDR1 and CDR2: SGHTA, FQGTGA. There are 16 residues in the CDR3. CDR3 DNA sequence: TGTGCCGGCAGCTCCGGGAGAACCGCGGGGGCAGATACGCAGTATTTT. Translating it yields CAGSSGRTAGADTQYF.

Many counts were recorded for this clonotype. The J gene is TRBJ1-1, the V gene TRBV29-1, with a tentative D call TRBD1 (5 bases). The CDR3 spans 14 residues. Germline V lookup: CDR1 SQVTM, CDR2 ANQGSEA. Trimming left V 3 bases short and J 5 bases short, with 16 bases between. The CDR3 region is CSVEVRASRTEAFF. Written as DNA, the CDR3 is TGCAGCGTTGAGGTCAGGGCATCGCGGACTGAAGCTTTCTTT.

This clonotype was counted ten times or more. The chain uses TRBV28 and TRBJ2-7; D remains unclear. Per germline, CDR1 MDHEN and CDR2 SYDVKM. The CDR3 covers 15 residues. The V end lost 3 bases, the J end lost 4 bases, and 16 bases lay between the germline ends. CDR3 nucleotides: TGTGCCAGCAGTTTGGAGACCACCCTTAATTACGAGCAGTACTTC. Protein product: CASSLETTLNYEQYF.

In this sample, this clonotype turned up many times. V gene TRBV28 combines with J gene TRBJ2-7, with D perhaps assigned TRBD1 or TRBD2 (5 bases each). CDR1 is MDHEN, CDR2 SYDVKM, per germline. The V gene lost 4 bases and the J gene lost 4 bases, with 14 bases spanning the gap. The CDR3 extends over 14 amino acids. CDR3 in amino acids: CASSSTGSGYEQYF. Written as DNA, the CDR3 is TGTGCCAGCAGTTCAACAGGTTCGGGGTACGAGCAGTACTTC.

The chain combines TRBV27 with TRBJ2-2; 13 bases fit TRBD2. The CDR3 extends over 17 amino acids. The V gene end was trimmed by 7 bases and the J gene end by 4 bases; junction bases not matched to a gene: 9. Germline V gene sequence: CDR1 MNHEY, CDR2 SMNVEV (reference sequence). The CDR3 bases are TGTGCCAGCACCATCGGACTAGCGGGAGATAGCACCGGGGAGCTGTTTTTT. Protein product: CASTIGLAGDSTGELFF.

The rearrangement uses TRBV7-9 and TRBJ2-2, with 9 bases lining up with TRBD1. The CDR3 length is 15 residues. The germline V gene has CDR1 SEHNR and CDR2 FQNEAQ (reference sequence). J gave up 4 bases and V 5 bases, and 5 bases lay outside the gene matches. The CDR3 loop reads CASSMDRGSTGELFF. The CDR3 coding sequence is TGTGCCAGCAGCATGGACAGGGGAAGCACCGGGGAGCTGTTTTTT.

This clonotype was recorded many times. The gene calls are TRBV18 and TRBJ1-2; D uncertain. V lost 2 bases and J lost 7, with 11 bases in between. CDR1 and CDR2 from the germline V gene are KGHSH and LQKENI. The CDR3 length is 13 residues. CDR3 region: CASSPDSMTGYTF. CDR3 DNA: TGTGCCAGCTCACCAGATTCTATGACTGGCTACACCTTC. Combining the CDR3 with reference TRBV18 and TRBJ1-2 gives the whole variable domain NAGVMQNPRHLVRRRGQEARLRCSPMKGHSHVYWYRQLPEEGLKFMVYLQKENIIDESGMPKERFSAEFPKEGPSILRIQQVVRGDSAAYFCASSPDSMTGYTFGSGTRLTVV.

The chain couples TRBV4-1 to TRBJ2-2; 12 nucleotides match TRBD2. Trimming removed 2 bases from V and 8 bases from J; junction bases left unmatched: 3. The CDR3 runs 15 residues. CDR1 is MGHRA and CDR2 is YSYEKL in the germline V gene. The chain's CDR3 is CASSQLAGGIGELFF. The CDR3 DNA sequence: TGCGCCAGCAGCCAACTAGCGGGAGGGATAGGGGAGCTGTTTTTT.

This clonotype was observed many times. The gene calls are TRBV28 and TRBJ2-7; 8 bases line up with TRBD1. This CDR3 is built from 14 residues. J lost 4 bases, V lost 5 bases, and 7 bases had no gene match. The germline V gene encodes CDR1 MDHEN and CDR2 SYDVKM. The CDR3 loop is CASSHPGTGYEQYF. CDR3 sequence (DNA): TGTGCCAGCAGTCACCCCGGGACAGGATACGAGCAGTACTTC. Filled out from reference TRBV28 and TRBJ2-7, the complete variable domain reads DVKVTQSSRYLVKRTGEKVFLECVQDMDHENMFWYRQDPGLGLRLIYFSYDVKMKEKGDIPEGYSVSREKKERFSLILESASTNQTSMYLCASSHPGTGYEQYFGPGTRLTVT.